The 13 T cell receptor beta chains below all came from one sample that was sequenced in a study of T cells after yellow fever vaccination. TCRdb reprocessed the 5' RACE reads with MiXCR, giving one entry per CDR3 protein. The sample lists some 300,000 distinct CDR3 sequences, 7% to 9% occurring once. This specimen was PBMCs, taken about 41 days after the first yellow fever vaccination. All receptors come from a man between 18 and 29 years old who received the YFV17D yellow fever vaccine.

The genes are TRBV7-2 and TRBJ2-4; a possible D gene is TRBD2 (5 bases). CDR3 length equals 13 residues. Germline V gene data show CDR1 as SGHTA and CDR2 as FQGNSA. V lost 3 bases and J 8 bases, leaving 11 bases between the germline ends. The CDR3: CASSFVERYIQYF. CDR3 nucleotide sequence: TGTGCCAGCAGCTTTGTGGAGCGGTACATTCAGTACTTC.

The V and J genes are TRBV3-1 and TRBJ2-7; TRBD1 agrees at 8 bases. The V gene end was trimmed by 11 bases and the J gene end by 0 bases; junction bases not matched to a gene: 18. The CDR3 consists of 17 residues. From germline, CDR1 is LGHDT and CDR2 YNNKEL (reference sequence). DNA of the CDR3: TGTGCCTCCAGCCAGGGCCCGGGACAGGACGTCTCCTACGAGCAGTACTTC. Encoded protein: CASSQGPGQDVSYEQYF.

The rearrangement links TRBV7-9 to TRBJ1-1, with D possibly matching TRBD1 (5 bases). Germline V gene sequence: CDR1 SEHNR, CDR2 FQNEAQ (reference sequence). This CDR3 has 14 amino acids. V was cut by 1 base and J by 10 bases, with 16 bases left in between. CDR3 DNA: TGTGCCAGCAGCTTAGGTGGCCAGGGTGGATCAGCTTTCTTT. Protein sequence: CASSLGGQGGSAFF.

The chain carries TRBV20-1 and TRBJ1-5; 10 bases are shared with TRBD1. The CDR3 contains 18 residues. Looked up from germline, CDR1 is DFQATT and CDR2 is SNEGSKA (reference sequence). Trimming cost V 4 bases and J 0 bases; bases outside gene matches: 12. In nucleotides, the CDR3 is TGCAGTGCTACTGTCTCGACAGGGGGCTACTTTAGCAATCAGCCCCAGCATTTT. Translating it yields CSATVSTGGYFSNQPQHF.

This clonotype has just a few counts. The genes are TRBV14 and TRBJ2-6, with 7 bases aligning to TRBD2. V trimming: 0 bases; J trimming: 4 bases; junction bases outside the gene matches: 15. This CDR3 spans 20 amino acids. CDR1 and CDR2 from the germline V gene are SGHDN and FVKESK. The CDR3 loop is CASSQDYKWGGSAGANVLTF. The CDR3 bases are TGTGCCAGCAGCCAAGATTACAAGTGGGGAGGGTCGGCCGGGGCCAACGTCCTGACTTTC.

This clonotype was observed a handful of times. J is TRBJ2-7 and V is TRBV10-2, with D possibly called TRBD1 or TRBD2 (6 bases each). The germline gives CDR1 WSHSY, CDR2 SAAADI. The CDR3 has 12 amino acids. The V gene lost 5 bases and the J gene lost 4 bases, with 9 bases spanning the gap. CDR3 DNA: TGCGCCAGCAGTCAGGGGAGGTACGAGCAGTACGTC. Protein product: CASSQGRYEQYV.

The sample holds a few counts of this clonotype. The chain is built from TRBV6-1 and TRBJ1-2; 10 bases fit TRBD1. This CDR3 region has 14 residues. Per the germline V gene, CDR1 is MNHNS and CDR2 is SASEGT. V lost 5 bases, J lost 8 bases, and 8 bases stayed unmatched. The CDR3, as DNA: TGTGCCAGCAGTCCGCGACAGGGGGCGGTAGGCTACACCTTC. Protein: CASSPRQGAVGYTF.

This clonotype occurred a few times. The rearrangement links TRBV7-9 to TRBJ1-2, with D perhaps matching TRBD1 (5 bases). The CDR3 covers 10 residues. Germline values: CDR1 SEHNR, CDR2 FQNEAQ (reference sequence). V lost 9 bases to trimming and J lost 8 bases, with 10 bases between them. The CDR3 region has the DNA TGTGCCAGTGCAGGGTTCGGCTACACCTTC. Amino acids: CASAGFGYTF. Looking up the rest from reference TRBV7-9 and TRBJ1-2 gives the full variable domain: DTGVSQNPRHKITKRGQNVTFRCDPISEHNRLYWYRQTLGQGPEFLTYFQNEAQLEKSRLLSDRFSAERPKGSFSTLEIQRTEQGDSAMYLCASAGFGYTFGSGTRLTVV.

The V and J genes are TRBV12-3 or TRBV12-4 and TRBJ2-7, with TRBD2 as a possible D gene (5 bases). V was cut by 8 bases and J by 1 base, with 24 bases left in between. The CDR3 is 17 amino acids. CDR3 nucleotide sequence: TGTGCCAGCTTCCGGACTGATAGCCCAAACGTGTCCTACGAGCAGTACGTC. Protein: CASFRTDSPNVSYEQYV.

In this sample, this clonotype turned up many times. This chain links TRBV4-1 with TRBJ2-5, with D uncertain. From germline, CDR1 is MGHRA and CDR2 YSYEKL. The ends were cut back, 0 bases at V and 5 bases at J, with 10 bases in the middle. The CDR3 contains 14 residues. The CDR3 DNA sequence: TGCGCCAGCAGCCAAGATCTGGGTTGGGAGACCCAGTACTTC. Its translation is CASSQDLGWETQYF.

The rearrangement links TRBV5-1 to TRBJ2-7; possibly TRBD1 for D (6 bases). The CDR3 has 14 amino acids. V lost 4 bases, J lost 2 bases, and 13 bases lay in between. Germline values: CDR1 SGHRS, CDR2 YFSETQ. The CDR3 DNA sequence: TGCGCCAGCAGCCTCTCAGGGGAAACCTACGAGCAGTACTTC. It yields the protein CASSLSGETYEQYF. The whole variable domain, remainder taken from reference TRBV5-1 and TRBJ2-7, is KAGVTQTPRYLIKTRGQQVTLSCSPISGHRSVSWYQQTPGQGLQFLFEYFSETQRNKGNFPGRFSGRQFSNSRSEMNVSTLELGDSALYLCASSLSGETYEQYFGPGTRLTVT.

V and J are TRBV5-6 and TRBJ2-3; 10 bases map to TRBD2. This CDR3 has 16 amino acids. The germline V gene has CDR1 SGHDT and CDR2 YYEEEE. V gave up 0 bases and J gave up 2 bases; unmatched junction bases: 3. CDR3 DNA sequence: TGTGCCAGCAGCTTGGTAGCGGGGGGAAACACAGATACGCAGTATTTT. Translating it yields CASSLVAGGNTDTQYF.

This clonotype has more than one count but fewer than ten. The chain combines TRBV9 with TRBJ1-2; D is perhaps TRBD1 (5 bases). V was cut by 4 bases and J by 12 bases, with 22 bases left in between. CDR3 size: 14 residues. Germline V gene data show CDR1 as SGDLS and CDR2 as YYNGEE. The CDR3: CASSPGWGEVVDTF. Written as DNA, the CDR3 is TGTGCCAGCAGCCCCGGTTGGGGGGAAGTAGTCGACACCTTC.